One TCR delta chain is described in this entry. Its antigen is not identified. Germline values: CDR1 TSWWSYY, CDR2 QGS. The CDR3 runs to 20 residues. V lost 5 bases and J lost 0, with 28 bases in between. The data are from a study of gammadelta T cells in human blood. Overall study findings and caveats: Microbial exposure appeared to drive polyclonal γδ T cell expansion after birth.

TCRdb re-identified clones in the RT-PCR reads via CATT. The table records 1,500 to 2,000 delta-chain clones, 7.5% to 9.5% of them present only once. This receptor was obtained from a human donor. Sequencing was done on a sample of non-Vgamma9Vdelta2 gamma-delta T cells from infant blood. V and J are TRDV1 and TRDJ1; D tentatively fits TRDD2 or TRDD3 (8 bases each). For the CDR3, the DNA is TGTGCTCTTGGGAACAAAGGCCTTCCTAAACTGGGGGGTTACACCGATAAACTCATCTTT. Residues: CALGNKGLPKLGGYTDKLIF.